The T cell receptor (beta chain) described here comes from a study of beta chain features in type 1 diabetes. Findings and limits, study-wide: Among patients with Type 1 diabetes, TCRB CDR3s were moderately but significantly shorter in every one of the four CD4+ subsets.

This clone was seen just once. Its cognate antigen is unknown. Every isolated RNA sample was fully reverse transcribed, so sequencing captured expressed TCRB transcripts. Sequenced by immunoSEQ multiplex PCR; TCRdb stores in-frame clones only, minus some. Altogether 680,000 or so clones are present, 13% being singletons, with the ten largest covering about 0.02%. This CDR3 is 16 amino acids long. V lost 3 bases, J lost 2 bases, and 16 bases lay in between. The germline CDR1 and CDR2 sequences are KGHSY and FQNENV. Sequenced input: naive CD4+ T cells from blood. The chain joins TRBV16 to TRBJ1-2; no clear D gene. The origin of this receptor is a man in his late teens or twenties with type 1 diabetes. CDR3 nucleotide sequence: TGTGCCAGCAGCCATCGTCCAGGTCGAGGAAACTATGGCTACACCTTC. Its protein product is CASSHRPGRGNYGYTF.